The present T cell receptor beta chain was sequenced within a study of early T cells in non-severe SARS-CoV-2 infection. Germline V gene data show CDR1 as SGHVS and CDR2 as FNYEAQ. Trimming cost V 1 base and J 2 bases; bases outside gene matches: 3. The CDR3 loop spans 15 amino acids. In TCRdb, the 5' RACE reads were re-called with MiXCR into one record per CDR3 protein. Of about 29,000 distinct CDR3 sequences listed, about 4.5% are singletons. Notes on this clonotype: What it binds is not known.

Findings of the study overall: The VDJdb matching leaned toward anti-spike CD8 responses and overlooked private and CD4 specificities.

This sequence joins TRBV7-6 and TRBJ2-3; 7 bases map to TRBD1. The specimen sequenced was whole blood. The sequence derives from an adult who was a healthcare worker with PCR-confirmed SARS-CoV-2 infection or an uninfected control (not recorded which). The CDR3 loop reads CASSLEDRPTDTQYF. In DNA form, the CDR3 reads TGTGCCAGCAGCTTAGAGGACAGGCCCACAGATACGCAGTATTTT.